Detailed here is one T cell receptor (beta chain). The sample originates from a study of T cells after yellow fever vaccination. Study details: SMART-Seq v4 Ultra Low Input prepared the low-cell-number fractions.

The length of the CDR3 is 15 residues. Deletions cut 3 bases from V and 0 bases from J, with 12 bases between. In germline, CDR1 is SGHKS, CDR2 YYEKEE (reference sequence). TCRdb ran MiXCR on the 5' RACE reads and lists one entry per CDR3 protein. The sample has roughly 85,000 distinct CDR3 sequences; less than 15% are singletons. Study-wide findings and caveats: Reappearing after the booster were most of the clones from primary vaccination (less than 97% CD4, approximately 86% CD8).

The chain is built from TRBV5-5 and TRBJ2-5; perhaps TRBD1 as D (6 bases). The sample in question was CD8+ T cells not binding an NS4B(214-222) dextramer, sorted from PBMCs, obtained around 3 weeks after the first yellow fever vaccination. This receptor was taken from a man aged 18 to 35 who received the YFV17D yellow fever vaccine. In DNA form, the CDR3 reads TGTGCCAGCAGCTCAACGGACAGTTACCAAGAGACCCAGTACTTC. Its protein product is CASSSTDSYQETQYF.